This T cell receptor beta chain was sequenced in a study of shared clonotypes between healthy human individuals. Overall study findings and caveats: Of the naive CD4 clonotypes, around 4.7% were shared across several donors.

With V trimmed by 7 bases and J by 4 bases, 10 bases remained unmatched. This CDR3 comprises 15 residues. Germline lookup yields CDR1 SNHLY and CDR2 FYNNEI. Worth noting for this clone: Its antigen is still unknown.

Profiling relied on immunoSEQ multiplex PCR, and the TCRdb table lists in-frame clones only, not all of them. Of about 1.1 million clones listed, 70% to 85% were seen once; the top ten hold about 0.94%. This receptor was identified in a man aged 18 to 29 in good health. Some clones in this sample may be carry-over from other donors' samples. This chain joins TRBV2 and TRBJ1-2; 9 nucleotides match TRBD1. The sample taken for sequencing was memory CD4+ T cells from PBMCs. The subset here: CD45RA-negative fraction. CDR3 amino acids: CASTSGGTGSYGYTF. The CDR3 bases are TGTGCCAGCACGTCTGGTGGGACAGGGTCCTATGGCTACACCTTC.